Described below is a single T cell receptor beta chain sequence and its context. The target antigen is unknown. This sample is part of a study of radiation and T cells in renal cell carcinoma. In the study overall: Nephrectomy followed 15 Gy stereotactic body radiation by 4 weeks.

Trimming took 2 bases from V and 7 from J, leaving 18 bases between them. Looked up from germline, CDR1 is MNHEY and CDR2 is SMNVEV (reference sequence). CDR3 length equals 15 residues. Time point indicated: baseline pretreatment blood. The treatment is: 15 Gy SBRT to primary tumor, nephrectomy 4 weeks later. Study-wide results and limits: Top tumor clonotypes rose in blood 2 weeks post-radiation, then contracted.

The assay was immunoSEQ multiplex PCR, and TCRdb's table has in-frame clones only and misses some. The repertoire consists of about 91,000 clones, with about four fifths occurring once and the leading ten covering 5% to 7.5%. V usage is TRBV27 and J usage is TRBJ2-7; weak D call: TRBD2 (6 bases). Sample: blood, taken from a patient whose treatment included radiotherapy and nephrectomy. The sequence was collected from a man aged 60 to 69 with renal cell carcinoma. CDR3 loop: CASSLTSPSIGEQYF. In nucleotides, the CDR3 is TGTGCCAGCAGTTTAACTAGCCCGAGTATCGGGGAGCAGTACTTC.